One T cell receptor beta chain is described in this entry. The entry originates in a study of CD8+CD57+ T cells in acquired aplastic anemia. Sequencing involved patients with CD8+CD57+ cell expansion previously shown by flow cytometry. Template material for TCR beta VDJ and CDR3 profiling consisted of genomic DNA. TCRdb used MiXCR to reprocess the reads, holding one entry per CDR3 protein. Of about 290,000 distinct CDR3 sequences listed, 56% are singletons. Trimming at V came to 8 bases and at J to 1 base, leaving 8 bases not matched to a gene. This CDR3 has 16 amino acids. The germline gives CDR1 SGHTA, CDR2 FQGTGA.

This clonotype originated in a human donor with aplastic anemia. The rearrangement uses TRBV7-3 and TRBJ2-2; 9 nucleotides line up with TRBD1. The material sequenced was sorted CD4+, CD8+, or CD8+CD57+ T cells (not recorded which) from PBMCs. CDR3 bases: TGTGCCAGCGGACAGGGGTCGACATTGAACACCGGGGAGCTGTTTTTT. Translation gives CASGQGSTLNTGELFF.